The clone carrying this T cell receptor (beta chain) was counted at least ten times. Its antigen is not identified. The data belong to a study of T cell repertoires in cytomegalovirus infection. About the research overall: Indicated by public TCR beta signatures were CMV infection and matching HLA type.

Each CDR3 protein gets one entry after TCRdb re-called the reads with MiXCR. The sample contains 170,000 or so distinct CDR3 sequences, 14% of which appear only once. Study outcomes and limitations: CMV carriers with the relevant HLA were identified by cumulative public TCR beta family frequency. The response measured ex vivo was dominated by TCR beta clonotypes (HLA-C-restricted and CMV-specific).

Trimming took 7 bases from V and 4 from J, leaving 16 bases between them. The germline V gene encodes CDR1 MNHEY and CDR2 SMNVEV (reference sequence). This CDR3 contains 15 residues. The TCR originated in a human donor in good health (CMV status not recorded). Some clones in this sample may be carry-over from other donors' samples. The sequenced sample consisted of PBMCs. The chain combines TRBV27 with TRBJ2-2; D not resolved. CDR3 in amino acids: CASNDGISGTGELFF. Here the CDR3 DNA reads TGTGCCAGCAATGATGGGATCTCGGGCACCGGGGAGCTGTTTTTT.